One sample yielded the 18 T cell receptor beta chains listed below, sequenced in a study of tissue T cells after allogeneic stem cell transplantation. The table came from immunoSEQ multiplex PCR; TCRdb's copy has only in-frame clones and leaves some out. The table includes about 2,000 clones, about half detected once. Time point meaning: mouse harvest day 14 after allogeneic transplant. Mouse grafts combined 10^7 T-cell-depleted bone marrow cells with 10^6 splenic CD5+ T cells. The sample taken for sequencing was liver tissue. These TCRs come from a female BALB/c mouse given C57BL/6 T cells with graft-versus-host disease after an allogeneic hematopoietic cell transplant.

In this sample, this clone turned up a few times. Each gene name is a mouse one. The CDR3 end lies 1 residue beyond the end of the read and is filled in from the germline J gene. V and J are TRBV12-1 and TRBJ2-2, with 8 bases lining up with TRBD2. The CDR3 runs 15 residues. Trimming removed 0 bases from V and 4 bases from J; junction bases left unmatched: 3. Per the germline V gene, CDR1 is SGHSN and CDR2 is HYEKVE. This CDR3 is CASSLAGGSTGQLYF. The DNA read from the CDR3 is TGTGCCAGCTCTCTCGCTGGGGGGAGCACCGGGCAGCTCTAC.

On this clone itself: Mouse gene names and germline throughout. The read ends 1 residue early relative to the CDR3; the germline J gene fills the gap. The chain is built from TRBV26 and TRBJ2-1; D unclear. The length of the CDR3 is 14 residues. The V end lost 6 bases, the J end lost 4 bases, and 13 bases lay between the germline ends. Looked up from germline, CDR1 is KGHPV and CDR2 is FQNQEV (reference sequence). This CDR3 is CASSPVGIYAEQFF. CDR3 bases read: TGTGCCAGCAGCCCCGTAGGGATTTATGCTGAGCAGTTC.

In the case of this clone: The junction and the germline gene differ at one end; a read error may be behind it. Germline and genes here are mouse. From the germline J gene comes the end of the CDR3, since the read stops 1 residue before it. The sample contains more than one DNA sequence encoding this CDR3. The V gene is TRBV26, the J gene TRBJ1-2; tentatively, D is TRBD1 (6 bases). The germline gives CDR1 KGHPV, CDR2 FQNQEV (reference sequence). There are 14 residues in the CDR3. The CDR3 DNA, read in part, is TGTGCTAGCAGTCTGTCAGGGGCGACCTCCGACTACACC. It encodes CASSLSGATSDYT. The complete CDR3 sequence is CASSLSGATSDYTF.

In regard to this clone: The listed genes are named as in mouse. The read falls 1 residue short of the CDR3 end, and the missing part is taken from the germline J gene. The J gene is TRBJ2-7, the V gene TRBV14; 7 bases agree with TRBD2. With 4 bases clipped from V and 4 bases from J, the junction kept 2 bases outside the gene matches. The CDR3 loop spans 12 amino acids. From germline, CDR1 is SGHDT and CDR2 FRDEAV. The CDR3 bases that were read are TGTGCCAGCAGTCGGACTGGTTATGAACAGTAC. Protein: CASSRTGYEQY. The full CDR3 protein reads CASSRTGYEQYF.

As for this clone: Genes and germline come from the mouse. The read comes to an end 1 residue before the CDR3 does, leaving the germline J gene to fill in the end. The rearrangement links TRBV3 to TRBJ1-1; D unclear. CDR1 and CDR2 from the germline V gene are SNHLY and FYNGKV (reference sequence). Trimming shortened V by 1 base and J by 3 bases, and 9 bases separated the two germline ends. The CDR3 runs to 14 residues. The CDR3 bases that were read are TGTGCCAGCAGCTTAGAAGGGAGATACACAGAAGTCTTC. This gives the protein CASSLEGRYTEVF. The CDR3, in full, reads CASSLEGRYTEVFF.

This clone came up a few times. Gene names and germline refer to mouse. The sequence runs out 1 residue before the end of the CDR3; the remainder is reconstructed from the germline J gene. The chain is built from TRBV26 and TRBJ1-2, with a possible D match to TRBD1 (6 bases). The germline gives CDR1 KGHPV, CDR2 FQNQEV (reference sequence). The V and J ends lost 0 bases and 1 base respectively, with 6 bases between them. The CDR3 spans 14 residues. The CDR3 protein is CASSLSGQNSDYTF. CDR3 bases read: TGTGCCAGCAGTCTGTCGGGACAAAACTCCGACTACACC.

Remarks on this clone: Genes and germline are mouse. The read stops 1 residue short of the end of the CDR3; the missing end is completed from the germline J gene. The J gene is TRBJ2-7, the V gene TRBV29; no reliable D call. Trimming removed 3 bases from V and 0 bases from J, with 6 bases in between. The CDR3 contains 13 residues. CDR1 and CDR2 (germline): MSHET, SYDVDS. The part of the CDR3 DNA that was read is TGTGCTAGCAGTTTCCAGGCCTCCTATGAACAGTAC. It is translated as CASSFQASYEQY. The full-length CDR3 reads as CASSFQASYEQYF.

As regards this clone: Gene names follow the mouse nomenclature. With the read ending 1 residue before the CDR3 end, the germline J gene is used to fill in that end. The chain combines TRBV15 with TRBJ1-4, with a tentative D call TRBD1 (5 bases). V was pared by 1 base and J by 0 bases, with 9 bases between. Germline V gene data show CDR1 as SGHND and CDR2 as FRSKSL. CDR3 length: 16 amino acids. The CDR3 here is CASSLGGGISNERLFF. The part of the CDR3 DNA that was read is TGTGCCAGCAGTTTAGGGGGGGGGATTTCCAACGAAAGATTATTT.

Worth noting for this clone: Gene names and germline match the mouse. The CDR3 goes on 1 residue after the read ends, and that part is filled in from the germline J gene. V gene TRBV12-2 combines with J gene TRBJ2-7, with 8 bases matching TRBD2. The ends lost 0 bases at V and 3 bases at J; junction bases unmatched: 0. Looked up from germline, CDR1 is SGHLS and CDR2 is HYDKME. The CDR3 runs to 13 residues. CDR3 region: CASSLGLGYEQYF. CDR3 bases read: TGTGCCAGCTCTCTCGGACTGGGCTATGAACAGTAC.

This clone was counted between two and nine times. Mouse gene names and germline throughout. The covered CDR3 bases are TGTGCCAGCTCTCCCGGGACATATGAACAGTAC. Its translation: CASSPGTYEQY. The full-length CDR3 reads as CASSPGTYEQYF. The chain links TRBV12-1 to TRBJ2-7; tentative D call: TRBD1 (6 bases). From the germline J gene comes the end of the CDR3, since the read stops 1 residue before it. Germline V gene sequence: CDR1 SGHSN, CDR2 HYEKVE. V was clipped by 2 bases and J by 4 bases, with 8 bases between them. The CDR3 length is 12 residues.

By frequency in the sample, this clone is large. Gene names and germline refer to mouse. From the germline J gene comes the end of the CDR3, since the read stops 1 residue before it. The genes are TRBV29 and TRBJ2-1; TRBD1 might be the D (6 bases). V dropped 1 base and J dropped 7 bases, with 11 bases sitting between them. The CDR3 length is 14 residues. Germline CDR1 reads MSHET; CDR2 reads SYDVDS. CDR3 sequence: CASSLWQGRAEQFF. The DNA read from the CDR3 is TGTGCTAGCAGTTTATGGCAGGGGCGGGCTGAGCAGTTC.

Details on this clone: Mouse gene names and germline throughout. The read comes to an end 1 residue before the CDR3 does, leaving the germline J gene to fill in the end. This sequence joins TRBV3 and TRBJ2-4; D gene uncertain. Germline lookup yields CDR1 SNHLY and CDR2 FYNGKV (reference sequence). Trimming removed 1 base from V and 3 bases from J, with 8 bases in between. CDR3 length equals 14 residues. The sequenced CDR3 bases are TGTGCCAGCAGCTTAGTAGGGAGGCAAAACACCTTGTAC. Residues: CASSLVGRQNTLY. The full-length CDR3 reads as CASSLVGRQNTLYF.

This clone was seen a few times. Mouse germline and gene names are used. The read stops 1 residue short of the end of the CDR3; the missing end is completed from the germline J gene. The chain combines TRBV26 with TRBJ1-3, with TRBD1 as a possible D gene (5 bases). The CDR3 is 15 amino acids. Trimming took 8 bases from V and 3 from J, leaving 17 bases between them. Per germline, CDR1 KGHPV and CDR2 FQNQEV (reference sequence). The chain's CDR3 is CASGGGSGGGNTLYF. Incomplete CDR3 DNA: TGTGCCAGCGGGGGGGGGAGTGGAGGTGGAAATACGCTCTAT. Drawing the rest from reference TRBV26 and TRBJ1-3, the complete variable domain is NSKVIQTPRYLVKGQGQKAKMRCIPEKGHPVVFWYQQNKNNEFKFLINFQNQEVLQQIDMTEKRFSAECPSNSPCSLEIQSSEAGDSALYLCASGGGSGGGNTLYFGEGSRLIVV.

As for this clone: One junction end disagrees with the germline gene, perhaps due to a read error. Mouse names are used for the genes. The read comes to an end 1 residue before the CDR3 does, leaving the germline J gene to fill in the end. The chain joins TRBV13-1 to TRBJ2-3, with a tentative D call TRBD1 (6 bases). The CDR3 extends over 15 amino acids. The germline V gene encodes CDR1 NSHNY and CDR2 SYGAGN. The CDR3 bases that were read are TGTCCCAGCACTGATGCCAGGGGCGGTGCAGAAACGCTGTAT. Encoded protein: CPSTDARGGAETLY. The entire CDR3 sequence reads CPSTDARGGAETLYF.

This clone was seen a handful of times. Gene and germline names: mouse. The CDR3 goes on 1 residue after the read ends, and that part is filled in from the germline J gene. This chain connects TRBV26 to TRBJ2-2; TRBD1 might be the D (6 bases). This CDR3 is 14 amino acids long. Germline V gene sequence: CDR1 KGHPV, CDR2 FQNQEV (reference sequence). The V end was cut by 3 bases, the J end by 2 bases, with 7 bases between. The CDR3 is CASSLGQNTGQLYF. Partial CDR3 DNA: TGTGCCAGCAGTCTCGGACAGAACACCGGGCAGCTCTAC. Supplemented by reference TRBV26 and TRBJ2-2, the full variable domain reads NSKVIQTPRYLVKGQGQKAKMRCIPEKGHPVVFWYQQNKNNEFKFLINFQNQEVLQQIDMTEKRFSAECPSNSPCSLEIQSSEAGDSALYLCASSLGQNTGQLYFGEGSKLTVL.

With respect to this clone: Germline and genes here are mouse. The CDR3 protein is CGARDGGGQNTLYF. CDR3 DNA (partial): TGTGGTGCTAGGGATGGGGGAGGTCAAAACACCTTGTAC. The chain employs TRBV20 and TRBJ2-4, with a possible D match to TRBD2 (6 bases). The read ends 1 residue before the CDR3 terminus; that terminus is restored from the germline J gene. The CDR3 covers 14 residues. CDR1 and CDR2 (germline): GFQATS, STVNSAI. V was clipped by 0 bases and J by 1 base, with 8 bases between them.

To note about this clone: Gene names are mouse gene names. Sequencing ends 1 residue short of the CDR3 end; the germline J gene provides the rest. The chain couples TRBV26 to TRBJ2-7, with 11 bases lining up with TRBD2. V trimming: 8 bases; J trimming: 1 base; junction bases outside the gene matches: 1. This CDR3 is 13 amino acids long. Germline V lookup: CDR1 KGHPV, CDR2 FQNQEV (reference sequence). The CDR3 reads CASGDWGSYEQYF. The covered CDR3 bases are TGTGCCAGCGGGGACTGGGGGTCCTATGAACAGTAC.

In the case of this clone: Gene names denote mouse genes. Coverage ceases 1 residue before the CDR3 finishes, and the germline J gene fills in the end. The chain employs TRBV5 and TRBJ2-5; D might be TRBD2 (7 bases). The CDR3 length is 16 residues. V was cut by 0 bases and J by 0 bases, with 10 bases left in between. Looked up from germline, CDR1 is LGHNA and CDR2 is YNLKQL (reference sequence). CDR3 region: CASSQEGGVNQDTQYF. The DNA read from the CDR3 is TGTGCCAGCAGCCAAGAAGGGGGGGTTAACCAAGACACCCAGTAC.